This T cell receptor beta chain was sequenced for a study of beta chain features in type 1 diabetes. About the research overall: Healthy donors resembled patients in age, gender and cell yields.

The CDR3 consists of 13 residues. V shed 1 base and J shed 6 bases, with 8 bases lying between them. Germline-derived CDR1 and CDR2 are SGDLS and YYNGEE. Study results and caveats: Diminished insertions and augmented deletions at VDJ junctions characterized type 1 diabetes patients. Among patients, naive, central memory and Treg TCRB repertoires appeared more similar than among healthy donors. Sequencing from cDNA could over-represent high-TCR-expressing cells. Across all four CD4+ subsets, people with type 1 diabetes showed modestly shorter TCRB CDR3s.

The whole isolated RNA underwent reverse transcription, so sequencing captured expressed TCRB transcripts. The protocol was immunoSEQ multiplex PCR, while the TCRdb copy is restricted to in-frame clones and leaves out a portion. The table includes some 700,000 clones, around 15% detected once. As for this clone: Its target is not known.

Sample: naive CD4+ T cells from blood. The sequence came from a man between 18 and 35 years old with type 1 diabetes. The chain has TRBV9 and TRBJ2-1; D gene unclear. The CDR3 region has the DNA TGTGCCAGCAGCGTAAAAGGGTCCAATGAGCAGTTCTTC. It specifies CASSVKGSNEQFF.